One and the same sample provided the 12 T cell receptor beta chains below, sequenced in a study of blood T cell repertoires in COVID-19. Clones were sequenced by immunoSEQ multiplex PCR, and TCRdb holds only the in-frame ones, with some missing. The sample contains approximately 130,000 clones, approximately 85% of which appear only once. The sequenced sample consisted of peripheral blood. The receptors stem from a human donor in a cohort sampled during active COVID-19.

The V call is TRBV27, the J call TRBJ2-4, with D possibly being TRBD2 (5 bases). Germline CDR1 MNHEY, CDR2 SMNVEV (reference sequence). This CDR3 has 23 amino acids. V lost 1 base and J lost 0, with 31 bases in between. The CDR3 bases are TGTGCCAGCAGTTTATTTCTCCCGCATGAAGGACGCGGATCGACTATAGCCAAAAACATTCAGTACTTC. It encodes CASSLFLPHEGRGSTIAKNIQYF.

This clone was counted once. V gene TRBV19 combines with J gene TRBJ2-5; maybe TRBD1 (5 bases). In germline, CDR1 is LNHDA, CDR2 SQIVND (reference sequence). The CDR3 contains 16 residues. V gave up 3 bases and J gave up 1 base, with 15 bases separating them. The CDR3 DNA sequence: TGTGCCAGTAGTATTGGTGGGGCGCACTTCCAAGAGACCCAGTACTTC. It translates to CASSIGGAHFQETQYF.

The V call is TRBV19, the J call TRBJ1-2; D is undetermined. Germline CDR1 LNHDA, CDR2 SQIVND (reference sequence). The CDR3 length is 13 residues. The V and J ends lost 0 bases and 0 bases respectively, with 2 bases between them. Here the CDR3 reads CASSIDSNYGYTF. CDR3 nucleotide sequence: TGTGCCAGTAGTATAGACTCTAACTATGGCTACACCTTC.

A few counts support this clone. This chain joins TRBV2 and TRBJ1-5, with a weak D call TRBD1 (6 bases). Trimming left V 6 bases short and J 7 bases short, with 16 bases between. Germline CDR1 and CDR2: SNHLY and FYNNEI. CDR3 length equals 14 residues. CDR3 nucleotide sequence: TGTGCCAGCAGGGGGGACACCCCGGGACAGCCCCAGCATTTT. Translating gives CASRGDTPGQPQHF. Filled out from reference TRBV2 and TRBJ1-5, the complete variable domain reads EPEVTQTPSHQVTQMGQEVILRCVPISNHLYFYWYRQILGQKVEFLVSFYNNEISEKSEIFDDQFSVERPDGSNFTLKIRSTKLEDSAMYFCASRGDTPGQPQHFGDGTRLSIL.

As concerns this clone: The same CDR3 can be traced to other DNA sequences in this sample. The rearrangement uses TRBV9 and TRBJ2-2; 8 bases are shared with TRBD2. Germline V gene lookup returns CDR1 SGDLS and CDR2 YYNGEE. After removal of 2 bases from V and 1 base from J, the junction contained 1 base not matched to a gene. CDR3 length: 15 residues. CDR3 sequence reads: CASSVTSGNTGELFF. The DNA of the CDR3 is TGTGCCAGCAGCGTTACTAGCGGGAACACCGGGGAGCTGTTTTTT.

The J gene is TRBJ1-1, the V gene TRBV7-9; unclear D gene. The CDR3 extends over 14 amino acids. Between the trimmed V and J ends, which lost 6 bases and 5 bases, there was a span of 16 bases. Germline loops: CDR1 SEHNR, CDR2 FQNEAQ (reference sequence). The CDR3 region is CASRHALGGTEAFF. The CDR3 nucleotides are TGTGCCAGCAGACACGCCCTAGGAGGAACTGAAGCTTTCTTT.

This clone was observed a handful of times. V and J are TRBV27 and TRBJ1-5, with D tentatively TRBD1 (6 bases). The CDR3 length is 16 residues. Germline V CDR1 and CDR2: MNHEY, SMNVEV (reference sequence). V was cut by 10 bases and J by 3 bases, with 22 bases left in between. As DNA, the CDR3 is TGTGCCACCGCGGGACTAAGGGGGGGGCTCAATCAGCCCCAGCATTTT. It yields the protein CATAGLRGGLNQPQHF.

The chain uses TRBV6-2 or TRBV6-3 and TRBJ2-1; 11 bases fit TRBD2. Germline CDR1 reads MNHEY; CDR2 reads SVGEGT. The V segment lost 5 bases and the J segment 1 base; nucleotides outside the gene matches: 4. The CDR3 is 16 amino acids. The CDR3 bases are TGTGCCAGCAGTCGGACTAGCGGGCTTTCCTACAATGAGCAGTTCTTC. Protein: CASSRTSGLSYNEQFF.

This clone was seen once. CDR3 residues: CASSVGQGGQPQHF. The CDR3 DNA reads TGTGCCAGCAGCGTTGGACAGGGAGGACAGCCCCAGCATTTT. V usage is TRBV9 and J usage is TRBJ1-5; 8 positions match TRBD1. V was pared by 2 bases and J by 7 bases, with 5 bases of the junction left unmatched. Germline CDR1 and CDR2: SGDLS and YYNGEE. This CDR3 region has 14 residues.

The V and J genes are TRBV5-1 and TRBJ2-5; D is perhaps TRBD2 (6 bases). Germline V gene lookup returns CDR1 SGHRS and CDR2 YFSETQ. The CDR3 length is 14 residues. V was trimmed by 2 bases and J by 1 base, leaving 9 bases between them. The CDR3 loop reads CASSLSGGQETQYF. The CDR3 nucleotides are TGCGCCAGCAGCTTATCCGGGGGCCAAGAGACCCAGTACTTC. Complete variable domain (other parts from reference TRBV5-1 and TRBJ2-5): KAGVTQTPRYLIKTRGQQVTLSCSPISGHRSVSWYQQTPGQGLQFLFEYFSETQRNKGNFPGRFSGRQFSNSRSEMNVSTLELGDSALYLCASSLSGGQETQYFGPGTRLLVL.

Points on this clone: The junction differs from germline at one of its ends, possibly a read error. The chain combines TRBV6-5 with TRBJ2-1; TRBD2 might be the D (5 bases). Germline lookup yields CDR1 MNHEY and CDR2 SVGAGI. The CDR3 has 13 residues. The CDR3 DNA follows: TGTGCCAGCAGCCCCCGCGAGGGAGTAGCGTTCCTCTTC. Amino acids: CASSPREGVAFLF.

This clone was counted a few times. The chain uses TRBV6-2 or TRBV6-3 and TRBJ1-2, with 8 bases aligning to TRBD1. The V segment lost 6 bases and the J segment 6 bases; nucleotides outside the gene matches: 6. Germline lookup yields CDR1 MNHEY and CDR2 SVGEGT. The CDR3 has 13 amino acids. The CDR3 sequence: CASSPRQGNGYTF. CDR3 coding DNA: TGTGCCAGCAGCCCTCGACAGGGGAATGGCTACACCTTC.